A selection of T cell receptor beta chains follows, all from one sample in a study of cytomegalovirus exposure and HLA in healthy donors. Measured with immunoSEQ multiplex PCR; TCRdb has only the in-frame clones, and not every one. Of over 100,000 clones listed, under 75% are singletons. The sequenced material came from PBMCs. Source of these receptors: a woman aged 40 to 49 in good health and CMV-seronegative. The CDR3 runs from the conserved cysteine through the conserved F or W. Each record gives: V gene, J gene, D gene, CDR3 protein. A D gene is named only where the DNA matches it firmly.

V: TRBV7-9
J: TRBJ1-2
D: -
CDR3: CASSSGGVYGYTF

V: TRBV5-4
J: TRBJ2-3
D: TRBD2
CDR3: CASNPHNGGADF

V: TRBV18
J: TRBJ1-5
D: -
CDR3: CASSPRGDSNQPQHF

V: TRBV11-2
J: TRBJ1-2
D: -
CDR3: CASSLDPAGGAGGNYGYTF

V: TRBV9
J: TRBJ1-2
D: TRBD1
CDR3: CASSPGQGVNYGYTF

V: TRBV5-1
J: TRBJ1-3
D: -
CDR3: CASSSGRVFQNTIYF

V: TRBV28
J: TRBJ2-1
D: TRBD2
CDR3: CASSTHLRGGDYNEQFF

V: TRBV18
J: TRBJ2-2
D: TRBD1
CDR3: CASSPLEFQGATIGELFF

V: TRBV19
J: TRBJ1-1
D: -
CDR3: CASSSRGTEAFF

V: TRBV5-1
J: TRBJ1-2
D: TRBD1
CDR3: CASSLDTTGVGYTF

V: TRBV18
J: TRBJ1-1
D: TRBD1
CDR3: CASSPRTGDTEAFF

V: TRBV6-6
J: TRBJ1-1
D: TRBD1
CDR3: CASRPGGNTEAFF

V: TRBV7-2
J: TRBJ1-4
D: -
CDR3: CASSFTTNEKLFF

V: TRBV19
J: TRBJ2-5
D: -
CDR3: CASSRGGTLQETQYF

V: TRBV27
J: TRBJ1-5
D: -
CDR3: CASSSTGISNQPQHF

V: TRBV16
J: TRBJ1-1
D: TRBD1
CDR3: CASSQDRVTEAFF

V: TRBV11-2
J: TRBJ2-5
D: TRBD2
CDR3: CASSSTSVREAQYF

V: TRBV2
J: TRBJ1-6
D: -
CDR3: CASSPVQWSYNSPLHF

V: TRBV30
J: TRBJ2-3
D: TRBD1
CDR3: CAWSGTGGSLDTQYF

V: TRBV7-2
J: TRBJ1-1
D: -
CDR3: CASRQGTTEAFF

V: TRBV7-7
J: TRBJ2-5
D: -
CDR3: CASSLGRGTPGETQYF

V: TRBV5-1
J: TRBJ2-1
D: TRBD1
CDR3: CASSWGQGAYNEQFF

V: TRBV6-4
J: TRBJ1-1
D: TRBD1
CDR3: CASSDAGQGANGAFF

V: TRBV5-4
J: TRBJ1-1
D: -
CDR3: CASSLQGREITEAFF

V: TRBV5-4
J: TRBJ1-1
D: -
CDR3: CASHLGTGVVLGTEAFF

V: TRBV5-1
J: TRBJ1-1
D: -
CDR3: CATRLEASGKGEAFF

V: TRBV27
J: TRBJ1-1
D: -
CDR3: CASSFEGRGTEAFF

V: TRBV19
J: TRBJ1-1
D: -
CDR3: CASSIHRRGGTEAFF

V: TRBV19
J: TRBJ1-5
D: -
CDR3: CASSPGDYSNQPQHF